This T cell receptor beta chain is drawn from a study of blood T cell repertoires in COVID-19. Across the whole study: Samples taken during acute and convalescent COVID-19 were collected in the United States, Italy and Spain. Sources were T cells, B-cell-depleted T cells, or PBMCs; the material itself was cDNA or gDNA.

The germline gives CDR1 MNHEY, CDR2 SVGAGI. The CDR3 spans 14 residues. The V segment lost 7 bases and the J segment 2 bases; nucleotides outside the gene matches: 8. Authors' methods: From reference gene primer amplification, estimates of nucleated cell counts were derived. Using immunoSEQ multiplex PCR, the repertoire was profiled, and TCRdb retains in-frame clones only, with some absent. V, J and clone size were drawn from that table, and D and trimming were deduced from the DNA. Among approximately 190,000 clones listed, 75% to 85% were seen once. Sample: peripheral blood. V gene TRBV6-5 combines with J gene TRBJ2-7; 7 bases are shared with TRBD1. The TCR comes from a man in his 60s with acute or convalescent COVID-19. DNA of the CDR3: TGTGCCAGCACACGGACAGGTCGAGCCTACGAGCAGTACTTC. The encoded protein is CASTRTGRAYEQYF.